One sample yielded the 13 T cell receptor beta chains listed below, sequenced in a study of blood T cell repertoires in COVID-19. Using immunoSEQ multiplex PCR, the repertoire was profiled, and TCRdb retains in-frame clones only, with some absent. The sample has 370,000 or so clones; roughly 80% are singletons. The specimen was peripheral blood. Receptors were obtained from a human donor with acute or convalescent COVID-19. The donor label of this sample is uncertain.

This clone was observed a few times. This chain uses TRBV5-6 with TRBJ1-2; 10 nucleotides match TRBD1. The V gene's germline CDR1 is SGHDT and CDR2 YYEEEE. V trimming: 4 bases; J trimming: 0 bases; junction bases outside the gene matches: 12. CDR3 length: 18 residues. The DNA for the CDR3 is TGTGCCAGCAGCCACCGACAGGGGGCAGCTGTGGCTAACTATGGCTACACCTTC. It codes for CASSHRQGAAVANYGYTF.

CDR3 sequence: CATSRGTGTEAFF. The DNA for the CDR3 is TGTGCCACCAGCAGAGGTACGGGTACTGAAGCTTTCTTT. The rearrangement links TRBV15 to TRBJ1-1; D uncertain. This CDR3 spans 13 amino acids. V was shortened by 1 base and J by 5 bases, with 8 bases between the two germline ends. Germline CDR1 LNHNV, CDR2 YYDKDF (reference sequence). The variable domain in full, completed from reference TRBV15 and TRBJ1-1, reads DAMVIQNPRYQVTQFGKPVTLSCSQTLNHNVMYWYQQKSSQAPKLLFHYYDKDFNNEADTPDNFQSRRPNTSFCFLDIRSPGLGDTAMYLCATSRGTGTEAFFGQGTRLTVV.

V usage is TRBV6-1 and J usage is TRBJ1-2; 7 bases match TRBD1. Germline CDR1 and CDR2: MNHNS and SASEGT. J was trimmed by 3 bases and V by 4 bases; bases with no gene match: 17. The CDR3 covers 18 residues. The CDR3 DNA sequence: TGTGCCAGCAGTGCAGGAAAAAGGACAGGCAGCTTTGACTATGGCTACACCTTC. Encoded protein: CASSAGKRTGSFDYGYTF.

This clone was found once. The V gene is TRBV5-1, the J gene TRBJ1-1; TRBD1 might be the D (5 bases). V dropped 4 bases and J dropped 0 bases, with 25 bases sitting between them. Per the germline V gene, CDR1 is SGHRS and CDR2 is YFSETQ. The CDR3 loop spans 19 amino acids. Written as DNA, the CDR3 is TGCGCCAGCAGCCCATGGTGGTTCGGGGCGGGACGCATGAACACTGAAGCTTTCTTT. Translation gives CASSPWWFGAGRMNTEAFF.

This chain uses TRBV2 with TRBJ2-6; weak D call: TRBD1 (5 bases). V lost 5 bases and J lost 2, with 10 bases in between. Germline CDR1 reads SNHLY; CDR2 reads FYNNEI. The CDR3 runs to 15 residues. The CDR3 region has the DNA TGTGCCAGCAGTCAGACAGATCCTGGGGCCAACGTCCTGACTTTC. Amino acid sequence: CASSQTDPGANVLTF.

Ten or more counts support this clone. The chain is built from TRBV28 and TRBJ1-2; D not resolved. CDR3 length: 15 amino acids. Germline CDR1 is MDHEN and CDR2 is SYDVKM. Trimming stripped 2 bases from V and 6 bases from J, with 16 bases between. CDR3: CASSLPQAGFNGYTF. The CDR3 DNA follows: TGTGCCAGCAGTTTACCCCAGGCGGGTTTTAATGGCTACACCTTC.

The CDR3 coding sequence is TGTGCCACCAGCGACTCGGGGGTCCATGAGCAGTTCTTC. Protein sequence: CATSDSGVHEQFF. The rearrangement joins TRBV24-1 to TRBJ2-1; maybe TRBD2 (6 bases). The V end lost 7 bases, the J end lost 8 bases, and 14 bases lay between the germline ends. The CDR3 sequence is 13 residues long. Germline CDR1 KGHDR, CDR2 SFDVKD.

This rearrangement joins TRBV10-1 to TRBJ2-3, with D perhaps matching TRBD1 (5 bases). The germline V gene has CDR1 WNHNN and CDR2 SYGVQD (reference sequence). This CDR3 spans 13 amino acids. V was clipped by 8 bases and J by 6 bases, with 15 bases between them. The CDR3: CASGEGVGDTQYF. In DNA, the CDR3 is TGCGCCAGCGGGGAAGGGGTTGGTGATACGCAGTATTTT.

The chain recombines TRBV28 with TRBJ2-7; 7 bases agree with TRBD2. CDR3 length equals 16 residues. V lost 8 bases and J lost 1; bases outside the gene matches: 14. Germline values: CDR1 MDHEN, CDR2 SYDVKM. The CDR3 DNA reads TGTGCCAGCCAGAAATACTTCGGGGGAGGGTCCTACGAGCAGTACTTC. The encoded protein is CASQKYFGGGSYEQYF.

This sequence joins TRBV6-5 and TRBJ1-2, with D uncertain. Looked up from germline, CDR1 is MNHEY and CDR2 is SVGAGI. The V and J ends lost 5 bases and 1 base respectively, with 5 bases between them. This CDR3 has 12 amino acids. The DNA for the CDR3 is TGTGCCAGCAGTCTTAATAACTATGGCTACACCTTC. Translated, it gives CASSLNNYGYTF.

The chain uses TRBV18 and TRBJ2-1; 14 positions agree with TRBD2. In germline, CDR1 is KGHSH, CDR2 LQKENI. CDR3 length equals 16 residues. The V segment lost 0 bases and the J segment 15 bases; nucleotides outside the gene matches: 10. CDR3 sequence reads: CASSPPTSGGAEVPFF. The CDR3 DNA is TGTGCCAGCTCACCACCGACTAGCGGGGGGGCTGAGGTTCCGTTCTTC.

This rearrangement joins TRBV19 to TRBJ2-7; 9 bases align to TRBD1. The length of the CDR3 is 14 residues. J was trimmed by 4 bases and V by 5 bases; bases with no gene match: 6. Germline CDR1 is LNHDA and CDR2 is SQIVND (reference sequence). The CDR3 nucleotides read TGTGCCAGTAGTCCGGGACAGGGCCTTTACGAGCAGTACTTC. This codes for CASSPGQGLYEQYF. Using reference TRBV19 and TRBJ2-7 for the parts outside the CDR3, the full variable domain is DGGITQSPKYLFRKEGQNVTLSCEQNLNHDAMYWYRQDPGQGLRLIYYSQIVNDFQKGDIAEGYSVSREKKESFPLTVTSAQKNPTAFYLCASSPGQGLYEQYFGPGTRLTVT.

The chain couples TRBV9 to TRBJ1-6; D unclear. V shed 2 bases and J shed 0 bases, with 3 bases lying between them. Germline V CDR1 and CDR2: SGDLS, YYNGEE. The CDR3 spans 14 residues. The CDR3 DNA sequence: TGTGCCAGCAGCGTCGGCTCCTATAATTCACCCCTCCACTTT. Translating gives CASSVGSYNSPLHF.